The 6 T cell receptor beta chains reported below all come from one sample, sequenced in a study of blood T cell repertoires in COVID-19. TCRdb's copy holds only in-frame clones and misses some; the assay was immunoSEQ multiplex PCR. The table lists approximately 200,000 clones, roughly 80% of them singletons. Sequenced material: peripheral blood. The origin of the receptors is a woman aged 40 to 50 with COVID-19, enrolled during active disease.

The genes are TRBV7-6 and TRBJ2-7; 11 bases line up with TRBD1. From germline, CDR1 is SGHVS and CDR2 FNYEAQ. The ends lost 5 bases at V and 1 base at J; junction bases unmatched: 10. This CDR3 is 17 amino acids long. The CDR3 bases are TGTGCCAGCAGCCCTGCAGAGGGGACAGGGGGTTCCTACGAGCAGTACTTC. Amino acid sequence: CASSPAEGTGGSYEQYF.

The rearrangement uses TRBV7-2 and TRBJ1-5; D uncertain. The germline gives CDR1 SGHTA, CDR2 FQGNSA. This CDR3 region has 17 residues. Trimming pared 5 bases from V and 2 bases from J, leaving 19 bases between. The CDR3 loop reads CASSPQEYLTGNQPQHF. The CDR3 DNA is TGTGCCAGCAGCCCCCAAGAGTACCTCACGGGCAATCAGCCCCAGCATTTT.

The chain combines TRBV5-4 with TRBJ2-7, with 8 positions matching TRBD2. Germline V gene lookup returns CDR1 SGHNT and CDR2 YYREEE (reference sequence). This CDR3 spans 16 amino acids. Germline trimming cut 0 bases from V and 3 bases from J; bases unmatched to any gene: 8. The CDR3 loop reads CASSLGTSGYYYEQYF. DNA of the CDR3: TGTGCCAGCAGCTTGGGAACTAGCGGATATTACTACGAGCAGTACTTC.

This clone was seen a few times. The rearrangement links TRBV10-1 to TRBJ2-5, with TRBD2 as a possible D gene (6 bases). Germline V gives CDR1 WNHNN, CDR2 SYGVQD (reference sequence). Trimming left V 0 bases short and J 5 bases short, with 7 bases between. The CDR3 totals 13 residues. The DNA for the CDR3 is TGCGCCAGCAGTGAGTCGGAGGGGGAGACCCAGTACTTC. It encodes CASSESEGETQYF.

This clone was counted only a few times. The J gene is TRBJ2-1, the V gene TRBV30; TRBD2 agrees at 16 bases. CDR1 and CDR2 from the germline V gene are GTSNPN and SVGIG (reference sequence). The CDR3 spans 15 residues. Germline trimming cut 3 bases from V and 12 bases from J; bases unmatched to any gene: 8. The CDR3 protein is CAWSPKGLAGGMQFF. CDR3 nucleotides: TGTGCCTGGAGCCCGAAGGGACTAGCGGGAGGGATGCAGTTCTTC.

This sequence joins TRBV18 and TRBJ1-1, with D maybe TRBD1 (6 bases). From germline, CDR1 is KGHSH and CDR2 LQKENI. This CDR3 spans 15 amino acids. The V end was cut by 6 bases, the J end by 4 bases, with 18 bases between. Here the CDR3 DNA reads TGTGCCAGCTCCCCTTGGGAGGGGGAGGGCACTGAAGCTTTCTTT. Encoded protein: CASSPWEGEGTEAFF.